Following are 26 T cell receptor beta chains from one sample sequenced in a study of blood T cell repertoires in COVID-19. TCRdb's copy holds only in-frame clones and misses some; the assay was immunoSEQ multiplex PCR. The sample includes 400,000 to 450,000 clones, about nine tenths of them seen just once. Sequencing used peripheral blood. Receptors were obtained from a woman aged 40 to 50 with COVID-19, enrolled during active disease.

This clone was counted only a few times. DNA for the CDR3: TGTGCCTGGATTCTAGCGGGAGCCGGGGAGCTGTTTTTT. Its protein product is CAWILAGAGELFF. The chain is built from TRBV30 and TRBJ2-2; 10 bases are shared with TRBD2. The length of the CDR3 is 13 residues. The germline V gene has CDR1 GTSNPN and CDR2 SVGIG (reference sequence). V gave up 4 bases and J gave up 6 bases; unmatched junction bases: 2.

V gene TRBV29-1 combines with J gene TRBJ2-5; TRBD1 aligns across 8 bases. This CDR3 contains 12 residues. In germline, CDR1 is SQVTM, CDR2 ANQGSEA. The ends lost 7 bases at V and 4 bases at J; junction bases unmatched: 5. In DNA, the CDR3 is TGCAGCGGCCAGGGGGCGGTAGAGACCCAGTACTTC. This codes for CSGQGAVETQYF.

V and J are TRBV7-9 and TRBJ1-2; TRBD1 aligns across 9 bases. Per germline, CDR1 SEHNR and CDR2 FQNEAQ (reference sequence). With 6 bases clipped from V and 6 bases from J, the junction kept 8 bases outside the gene matches. The CDR3 contains 14 residues. CDR3 sequence: CASSFGQGNDGYTF. CDR3 coding DNA: TGTGCCAGCAGTTTCGGACAGGGGAACGATGGCTACACCTTC.

In its sample, this clone was seen once. The chain carries TRBV18 and TRBJ2-3, with 7 bases lining up with TRBD2. The ends lost 3 bases at V and 2 bases at J; junction bases unmatched: 2. The CDR3 is made up of 14 amino acids. Germline V gene lookup returns CDR1 KGHSH and CDR2 LQKENI. The chain's CDR3 is CASSPTSTTDTQYF. The CDR3 DNA reads TGTGCCAGCTCACCGACTAGCACCACAGATACGCAGTATTTT. Using reference TRBV18 and TRBJ2-3 for the parts outside the CDR3, the full variable domain is NAGVMQNPRHLVRRRGQEARLRCSPMKGHSHVYWYRQLPEEGLKFMVYLQKENIIDESGMPKERFSAEFPKEGPSILRIQQVVRGDSAAYFCASSPTSTTDTQYFGPGTRLTVL.

The chain employs TRBV7-8 and TRBJ1-2; D possibly corresponds to TRBD1 (6 bases). This CDR3 has 15 residues. Germline CDR1 and CDR2: SGHVS and FQNEAQ. V was trimmed by 7 bases and J by 2 bases, leaving 17 bases between them. The CDR3 reads CASTLGGAPNYGYTF. In DNA form, the CDR3 reads TGTGCCAGCACCCTGGGGGGGGCACCCAACTATGGCTACACCTTC.

The rearrangement links TRBV7-9 to TRBJ2-2; D is perhaps TRBD1 (6 bases). CDR3 length: 15 residues. V lost 5 bases and J 4 bases, leaving 14 bases between the germline ends. The germline CDR1 and CDR2 sequences are SEHNR and FQNEAQ (reference sequence). Written as DNA, the CDR3 is TGTGCCAGCAGCCAGGGGCAGAAAGCCACCGGGGAGCTGTTTTTT. Its protein product is CASSQGQKATGELFF.

This chain joins TRBV10-3 and TRBJ1-5, with TRBD1 matching over 7 bases. The CDR3 covers 15 residues. V was clipped by 0 bases and J by 5 bases; unmatched bases: 4. Germline V gene sequence: CDR1 ENHRY, CDR2 SYGVKD. The CDR3, as DNA: TGTGCCATCAGTGAGTCGGTACAGGGGTATCAGCCCCAGCATTTT. Its translation is CAISESVQGYQPQHF.

The genes are TRBV7-8 and TRBJ2-5, with D possibly being TRBD2 (6 bases). The CDR3 length is 15 residues. Trimming removed 0 bases from V and 4 bases from J, with 12 bases in between. CDR1 SGHVS and CDR2 FQNEAQ come from the germline V gene. This chain's CDR3 is CASSLAGGGRETQYF. The CDR3 DNA follows: TGTGCCAGCAGCTTAGCGGGTGGAGGGAGAGAGACCCAGTACTTC.

This chain links TRBV7-2 with TRBJ1-6; D possibly corresponds to TRBD1 (6 bases). CDR3 length: 14 residues. With 5 bases removed from V and 7 bases from J, the gap between germline ends came to 12 bases. Germline V gene sequence: CDR1 SGHTA, CDR2 FQGNSA. This CDR3 reads CASSPLRGNSPLHF. CDR3 in DNA: TGTGCCAGCAGCCCCCTAAGGGGGAATTCACCCCTCCACTTT. Full variable domain (missing parts from reference TRBV7-2 and TRBJ1-6): GAGVSQSPSNKVTEKGKDVELRCDPISGHTALYWYRQSLGQGLEFLIYFQGNSAPDKSGLPSDRFSAERTGGSVSTLTIQRTQQEDSAVYLCASSPLRGNSPLHFGNGTRLTVT.

The CDR3 spells CASSPRQGLRPQHF. CDR3 in DNA: TGTGCCAGCAGCCCCCGACAGGGCTTGAGGCCCCAGCATTTT. The gene calls are TRBV3-1 (or the pseudogene TRBV3-2) and TRBJ1-5; TRBD1 matches 7 bases. With 4 bases clipped from V and 9 bases from J, the junction kept 9 bases outside the gene matches. Germline values: CDR1 LGHDT, CDR2 YNNKEL (reference sequence). The CDR3 sequence is 14 residues long.

This clone was detected only once. This chain links TRBV18 with TRBJ2-2, with no clear D. Germline V gives CDR1 KGHSH, CDR2 LQKENI. The CDR3 consists of 18 residues. V gave up 1 base and J gave up 1 base, with 16 bases separating them. CDR3 DNA sequence: TGTGCCAGCTCACCACTCGTCCGGGTTCGGCGGAACACCGGGGAGCTGTTTTTT. Its protein is CASSPLVRVRRNTGELFF.

Only one count was recorded for this clone. The chain combines TRBV12-5 with TRBJ2-5; 7 positions agree with TRBD1. Germline lookup yields CDR1 LGHNT and CDR2 FRNRAP. CDR3 length: 16 amino acids. J was trimmed by 1 base and V by 5 bases; bases with no gene match: 10. Written as DNA, the CDR3 is TGTGCTAGTGGTCCTTCCGGGACAGACCCCCAAGAGACCCAGTACTTC. Its protein is CASGPSGTDPQETQYF.

The chain couples TRBV7-2 to TRBJ1-2; D is undetermined. V dropped 5 bases and J dropped 5 bases, with 12 bases sitting between them. CDR1 is SGHTA and CDR2 is FQGNSA in the germline V gene. The CDR3 contains 13 residues. The CDR3, as DNA: TGTGCCAGCAGCCGTTCAGCAGCGTATGGCTACACCTTC. It specifies CASSRSAAYGYTF.

This chain joins TRBV28 and TRBJ1-4, with 7 bases identical to TRBD1. The CDR3 sequence is 16 residues long. Trimming took 6 bases from V and 4 from J; bases not matched to a gene: 11. Germline V lookup: CDR1 MDHEN, CDR2 SYDVKM. CDR3 nucleotides: TGTGCCAGCAGCTCGTTACCGGGACAGCGTAATGAAAAACTGTTTTTT. This codes for CASSSLPGQRNEKLFF.

The chain combines TRBV6-5 with TRBJ1-1, with 10 bases matching TRBD1. The CDR3 covers 15 residues. The trim removed 6 bases at V and 6 bases at J, leaving 10 bases unmatched. Germline loops: CDR1 MNHEY, CDR2 SVGAGI. The CDR3 nucleotides are TGTGCCAGCAGGGGAACCGGGACAGGGGTTTCTGAAGCTTTCTTT. Translating it yields CASRGTGTGVSEAFF.

The chain is built from TRBV6-2 or TRBV6-3 and TRBJ1-1, with D perhaps TRBD1 (5 bases). V lost 5 bases to trimming and J lost 2 bases, with 18 bases between them. Germline V gene data show CDR1 as MNHEY and CDR2 as SVGEGT. This CDR3 has 16 amino acids. The CDR3 sequence: CASSPLLKGKNTEAFF. DNA of the CDR3: TGTGCCAGCAGTCCCCTGTTAAAGGGGAAAAACACTGAAGCTTTCTTT.

The chain is built from TRBV19 and TRBJ1-2; 8 nucleotides align to TRBD1. The junction had 11 bases not matched to a gene; V was cut back by 6 bases and J by 8 bases. The CDR3 runs to 14 residues. Germline V gene lookup returns CDR1 LNHDA and CDR2 SQIVND (reference sequence). The CDR3 sequence: CASSLNRGENGYTF. CDR3 nucleotides: TGTGCCAGTAGCTTAAACAGGGGGGAAAACGGCTACACCTTC.

The chain carries TRBV12-5 and TRBJ1-5; 8 bases fit TRBD1. The CDR3 length is 14 residues. Trimming at V came to 6 bases and at J to 7 bases, leaving 8 bases not matched to a gene. Germline loops: CDR1 LGHNT, CDR2 FRNRAP. DNA of the CDR3: TGTGCTAGTGGCCAGGGACAGGTCGGACAGCCCCAGCATTTT. It is translated as CASGQGQVGQPQHF. The variable domain in full, with the rest retrieved from reference TRBV12-5 and TRBJ1-5, is DARVTQTPRHKVTEMGQEVTMRCQPILGHNTVFWYRQTMMQGLELLAYFRNRAPLDDSGMPKDRFSAEMPDATLATLKIQPSEPRDSAVYFCASGQGQVGQPQHFGDGTRLSIL.

The chain carries TRBV6-1 and TRBJ1-2; the D gene is possibly TRBD1 (6 bases). The CDR3 has 12 amino acids. V lost 3 bases and J 9 bases, leaving 11 bases between the germline ends. Per the germline V gene, CDR1 is MNHNS and CDR2 is SASEGT. CDR3 sequence reads: CASSDEGVRYTF. The CDR3 DNA reads TGTGCCAGCAGTGACGAGGGGGTCCGCTACACCTTC.

The chain has TRBV7-2 and TRBJ1-5; unclear D gene. Germline loops: CDR1 SGHTA, CDR2 FQGNSA. Between the trimmed V and J ends, which lost 5 bases and 0 bases, there was a span of 17 bases. The CDR3 has 17 amino acids. Here the CDR3 DNA reads TGTGCCAGCAGCGCCCGCACTCCGGGGATTAGCAATCAGCCCCAGCATTTT. Protein product: CASSARTPGISNQPQHF.

This chain links TRBV7-2 with TRBJ1-5, with 8 nucleotides matching TRBD1. This CDR3 contains 15 residues. The junction had 5 bases not matched to a gene; V was cut back by 4 bases and J by 3 bases. CDR1 is SGHTA and CDR2 is FQGNSA in the germline V gene. The CDR3: CASSSGGGVNQPQHF. Here the CDR3 DNA reads TGTGCCAGCAGCTCAGGGGGCGGGGTCAATCAGCCCCAGCATTTT.

The chain has TRBV10-2 and TRBJ1-2, with D possibly being TRBD1 (5 bases). Germline-derived CDR1 and CDR2 are WSHSY and SAAADI. V gave up 2 bases and J gave up 4 bases, with 11 bases separating them. CDR3 length: 14 residues. The CDR3, as DNA: TGCGCCAGCAGTGAGGGAACAGGAATCTATGGCTACACCTTC. Protein product: CASSEGTGIYGYTF.

This clone was recorded once. The genes are TRBV29-1 and TRBJ2-5, with D possibly being TRBD1 (6 bases). The CDR3 has 13 amino acids. Per germline, CDR1 SQVTM and CDR2 ANQGSEA. The V gene lost 6 bases and the J gene lost 6 bases, with 17 bases spanning the gap. The CDR3 is CSVPKTGAQTQYF. Here the CDR3 DNA reads TGCAGCGTGCCTAAGACAGGTGCGCAGACCCAGTACTTC.

This sequence joins TRBV5-6 and TRBJ2-7; D is undetermined. Between the trimmed V and J ends, which lost 1 base and 5 bases, there was a span of 4 bases. Germline CDR1 SGHDT, CDR2 YYEEEE. The CDR3 consists of 11 residues. This chain's CDR3 is CASSLRDEQYF. The CDR3 bases are TGTGCCAGCAGCTTGAGAGACGAGCAGTACTTC. Based on the CDR3 plus reference TRBV5-6 and TRBJ2-7, the full variable domain is DAGVTQSPTHLIKTRGQQVTLRCSPKSGHDTVSWYQQALGQGPQFIFQYYEEEERQRGNFPDRFSGHQFPNYSSELNVNALLLGDSALYLCASSLRDEQYFGPGTRLTVT.

The chain combines TRBV3-1 (or the pseudogene TRBV3-2) with TRBJ2-7; 10 bases fit TRBD1. Trimming at V came to 3 bases and at J to 1 base, leaving 9 bases not matched to a gene. The germline CDR1 and CDR2 sequences are LGHDT and YNNKEL (reference sequence). The CDR3 is made up of 17 amino acids. CDR3 nucleotides: TGTGCCAGCAGCCACCAAACCCGGACAGGGGGATCCTACGAGCAGTACTTC. This sequence encodes CASSHQTRTGGSYEQYF.

V usage is TRBV5-1 and J usage is TRBJ1-1; a possible D gene is TRBD1 (6 bases). Germline CDR1 and CDR2: SGHRS and YFSETQ. The CDR3 length is 14 residues. Between the trimmed V and J ends, which lost 4 bases and 0 bases, there was a span of 10 bases. CDR3 sequence reads: CASSGGRLNTEAFF. As DNA, the CDR3 is TGCGCCAGCAGCGGGGGCCGGTTGAACACTGAAGCTTTCTTT.